This T cell receptor (beta chain) was retrieved from a study of blood T cell repertoires in COVID-19. In the study overall: Collection of acute and convalescent COVID-19 samples took place in the United States, Italy and Spain. PBMCs, B-cell-depleted T cells, or T cells provided the cDNA or gDNA that made up the material.

V lost 4 bases and J 6 bases, leaving 7 bases between the germline ends. The CDR3 has 12 residues. Looked up from germline, CDR1 is SNHLY and CDR2 is FYNNEI. Original processing methods: Estimation of nucleated cell counts was performed using reference gene primer amplification. Measured with immunoSEQ multiplex PCR; TCRdb has only the in-frame clones, and not every one. The V and J calls and clone size were taken over from that table, and D and trimming were inferred from the DNA. Seen here are around 300,000 clones, around 90% observed once, and the top ten hold about 6.8%. V is TRBV2 and J is TRBJ2-1; D is uncertain. This TCR was sampled from a woman in her 30s with COVID-19, enrolled during active disease. The specimen was peripheral blood. This CDR3 is CASSVLFNEQFF. The DNA of the CDR3 is TGTGCCAGCAGTGTATTATTCAATGAGCAGTTCTTC.